These 18 T cell receptor beta chains originate from one sample sequenced in a study of blood T cell repertoires in COVID-19 (dated by TCRdb to about 2020). Library construction relied on the immunoSEQ multiplex PCR assay. As stored in TCRdb, this immuneACCESS dataset retains in-frame rearrangements with V and J assigned. A fraction of the clones does not appear; measured against another copy, unresolved V genes explain less than half of the discrepancy, and the remainder lacks a known reason. The table for this sample lists about 73,000 clones; approximately 88% of them were counted only once. Approximately 2.4% of the sample goes to the ten largest clones. Sequencing was performed on peripheral blood. All receptors derive from an elderly man with active or convalescent COVID-19.

The chain has TRBV15 and TRBJ2-3; 11 bases map to TRBD1. Looked up from germline, CDR1 is LNHNV and CDR2 is YYDKDF (reference sequence). V shed 1 base and J 3 bases; nucleotides not matched to a gene: 6. The CDR3 runs 17 residues. CDR3 in amino acids: CATSRGDRGKRTDTQYF. For the CDR3, the DNA is TGTGCCACCAGCAGAGGGGACAGGGGGAAAAGGACAGATACGCAGTATTTT.

This clone was counted a few times. The V call is TRBV7-9, the J call TRBJ2-7; D remains ambiguous. Germline CDR1 reads SEHNR; CDR2 reads FQNEAQ (reference sequence). Trimming removed 0 bases from V and 4 bases from J, with 7 bases in between. This CDR3 comprises 13 residues. The CDR3 reads CASSLAPHYEQYF. CDR3 sequence (DNA): TGTGCCAGCAGCTTAGCCCCCCATTACGAGCAGTACTTC.

The V gene is TRBV19, the J gene TRBJ1-6, with D perhaps TRBD1 (5 bases). The CDR3 covers 15 residues. Trimming stripped 6 bases from V and 7 bases from J, with 16 bases between. Looked up from germline, CDR1 is LNHDA and CDR2 is SQIVND (reference sequence). The CDR3 bases are TGTGCCAGTAGCGGCCCCCCGCGGGGCAATTCACCCCTCCACTTT. Its protein product is CASSGPPRGNSPLHF.

The chain recombines TRBV7-2 with TRBJ2-7; TRBD2 agrees at 8 bases. Germline CDR1 SGHTA, CDR2 FQGNSA. V trimming: 4 bases; J trimming: 3 bases; junction bases outside the gene matches: 8. CDR3 length equals 15 residues. The CDR3 DNA follows: TGTGCCAGCAGCTCTTCCGGGACTAGAGTCTACGAGCAGTACTTC. Protein sequence: CASSSSGTRVYEQYF.

The CDR3 reads CASSLEGTGYNSPLHF. The CDR3 DNA is TGCGCCAGCAGCTTGGAAGGGACAGGGTACAATTCACCCCTCCACTTT. The chain is built from TRBV5-1 and TRBJ1-6; 9 bases are a match to TRBD1. Germline CDR1 SGHRS, CDR2 YFSETQ. The CDR3 extends over 16 amino acids. The J segment lost 7 bases and the V segment lost 0 bases, leaving 5 bases of the junction unmatched.

The chain recombines TRBV3-1 (or the pseudogene TRBV3-2) with TRBJ2-7, with unresolved D. The CDR3 length is 15 residues. Trimming took off 1 base at V and 1 base at J, with 11 bases between the two ends. Germline V gene sequence: CDR1 LGHDT, CDR2 YNNKEL (reference sequence). The CDR3: CASSQGFGQSYEQYF. The DNA of the CDR3 is TGTGCCAGCAGCCAAGGCTTTGGCCAGTCCTACGAGCAGTACTTC.

This rearrangement joins TRBV6-5 to TRBJ2-1, with 14 bases aligning to TRBD2. The J segment lost 6 bases and the V segment lost 8 bases, leaving 6 bases of the junction unmatched. CDR3 length: 15 amino acids. Germline-derived CDR1 and CDR2 are MNHEY and SVGAGI. CDR3 bases: TGTGCCAGCCACCGACTAGCGGGGGGGCTCAATGAGCAGTTCTTC. This encodes CASHRLAGGLNEQFF.

CDR3 amino acids: CASSLQQGSYEQYF. The CDR3 bases are TGTGCCAGCAGCTTACAACAGGGCTCCTACGAGCAGTACTTC. The chain carries TRBV7-2 and TRBJ2-7, with D perhaps TRBD1 (6 bases). Deletions cut 2 bases from V and 0 bases from J, with 8 bases between. The CDR3 sequence is 14 residues long. Germline lookup yields CDR1 SGHTA and CDR2 FQGNSA.

V usage is TRBV10-3 and J usage is TRBJ2-1, with 13 bases that match TRBD2. This CDR3 has 15 residues. Germline V gives CDR1 ENHRY, CDR2 SYGVKD. V shed 5 bases and J 8 bases; nucleotides not matched to a gene: 6. The CDR3 spells CAISQLAGGPDEQFF. The CDR3 bases are TGTGCCATCAGTCAACTAGCGGGGGGGCCAGATGAGCAGTTCTTC.

This chain uses TRBV5-4 with TRBJ1-5, with a tentative D call TRBD1 (6 bases). The CDR3 consists of 13 residues. Germline V gene lookup returns CDR1 SGHNT and CDR2 YYREEE (reference sequence). Trimming left V 4 bases short and J 8 bases short, with 13 bases between. The CDR3 loop reads CASSQGLAEPQHF. CDR3 nucleotides: TGTGCCAGCAGCCAGGGGTTGGCTGAGCCCCAGCATTTT.

A single count supports this clone. The rearrangement links TRBV7-9 to TRBJ1-3; D is ambiguous. V was pared by 11 bases and J by 0 bases, with 11 bases between. The germline gives CDR1 SEHNR, CDR2 FQNEAQ (reference sequence). The CDR3 consists of 13 residues. In DNA, the CDR3 is TGTGCCGCCGGTAACAGCTCTGGAAACACCATATATTTT. This translates into CAAGNSSGNTIYF.

This chain uses TRBV28 with TRBJ1-5; D unresolved. The CDR3 length is 14 residues. CDR1 is MDHEN and CDR2 is SYDVKM in the germline V gene. V was shortened by 3 bases and J by 3 bases, with 9 bases between the two germline ends. The CDR3 bases are TGTGCCAGCAGTTTCCAGTTGGCCAATCAGCCCCAGCATTTT. Protein: CASSFQLANQPQHF.

The table lists this clone with a count of one. The chain has TRBV5-5 and TRBJ1-3; 8 nucleotides agree with TRBD1. The CDR3 has 16 amino acids. Germline CDR1 SGHKS, CDR2 YYEKEE (reference sequence). Germline trimming cut 4 bases from V and 4 bases from J; bases unmatched to any gene: 10. CDR3 in amino acids: CASSPGQGRSGNTIYF. The CDR3 DNA reads TGTGCCAGCAGCCCAGGACAGGGTAGAAGCGGAAACACCATATATTTT.

The V and J genes are TRBV21-1 and TRBJ2-7; the table calls TRBD2, which could not be checked here. TRBV21-1 is a recognized pseudogene. This CDR3 spans 17 amino acids. The CDR3 coding sequence is TGTGCCAGCAGCCATGTTTCTAGGGCTAGCGGGGTTCACGAGCAGTACTTC. It yields the protein CASSHVSRASGVHEQYF.

The chain recombines TRBV2 with TRBJ2-3; 7 nucleotides agree with TRBD1. CDR1 and CDR2 from the germline V gene are SNHLY and FYNNEI. V lost 6 bases and J lost 3; bases outside the gene matches: 21. The CDR3 totals 19 residues. In DNA, the CDR3 is TGTGCCAGCAGCCACGGGCCCGGAAAGAGACAGGGCCGAACAGATACGCAGTATTTT. It codes for CASSHGPGKRQGRTDTQYF. The full variable domain, rest sourced from reference TRBV2 and TRBJ2-3, is EPEVTQTPSHQVTQMGQEVILRCVPISNHLYFYWYRQILGQKVEFLVSFYNNEISEKSEIFDDQFSVERPDGSNFTLKIRSTKLEDSAMYFCASSHGPGKRQGRTDTQYFGPGTRLTVL.

The chain combines TRBV5-1 with TRBJ2-7; D may be TRBD1 (5 bases). The CDR3 length is 14 residues. V was pared by 0 bases and J by 2 bases, with 9 bases between. The germline V gene encodes CDR1 SGHRS and CDR2 YFSETQ. The CDR3 coding sequence is TGCGCCAGCAGCTTGGGTCGACAGCCCTACGAGCAGTACTTC. Translation gives CASSLGRQPYEQYF.

The genes are TRBV11-2 and TRBJ1-1, with 7 positions matching TRBD1. V was clipped by 0 bases and J by 4 bases; unmatched bases: 11. Per germline, CDR1 SGHAT and CDR2 FQNNGV. The CDR3 is made up of 17 amino acids. Here the CDR3 reads CASSLDPSHRQGTEAFF. In DNA, the CDR3 is TGTGCCAGCAGCTTAGATCCGTCCCATCGACAGGGCACTGAAGCTTTCTTT.

For the CDR3, the DNA is TGTGCCAGCTCACCTGGGACTAGCGGGAGCTACGAGCAGTACTTC. Protein: CASSPGTSGSYEQYF. V and J are TRBV18 and TRBJ2-7; 14 nucleotides line up with TRBD2. This CDR3 comprises 15 residues. After removal of 3 bases from V and 3 bases from J, the junction contained 1 base not matched to a gene. Germline V CDR1 and CDR2: KGHSH, LQKENI. The variable domain in full, with the rest retrieved from reference TRBV18 and TRBJ2-7, is NAGVMQNPRHLVRRRGQEARLRCSPMKGHSHVYWYRQLPEEGLKFMVYLQKENIIDESGMPKERFSAEFPKEGPSILRIQQVVRGDSAAYFCASSPGTSGSYEQYFGPGTRLTVT.